Listed below are T cell receptor beta chains from one sample, sequenced in a study of T cell changes during pregnancy in multiple sclerosis. Assay used: immunoSEQ multiplex PCR; TCRdb lists only in-frame clones, some missing. The data show 20,000 to 25,000 clones, roughly 89% seen once. Sequenced material: CD8+ T cells from peripheral blood mononuclear cells, taken in the second trimester of pregnancy. The receptors derive from a female donor in good health, enrolled as a control in a pregnancy study. CDR3s include the opening cysteine and the closing phenylalanine or tryptophan. Fields, in order: V gene, clone size, J gene, D gene, CDR3 protein, CDR3 DNA. The D gene is left open where the match is weak. Not all rows give a size; the values are once, few, many and, for expanded clones, a class.

TRBV6-5	-	TRBJ2-1	TRBD1	CASSRTRGSQYEQFF	TGTGCCAGCAGTCGAACCAGGGGGAGTCAATATGAGCAGTTCTTC
TRBV6-4	-	TRBJ1-1	TRBD1	CASSGWDRVNTEAFF	TGTGCCAGCAGTGGGTGGGACAGGGTTAACACTGAAGCTTTCTTT
TRBV6-4	-	TRBJ1-5	-	CASSDSYSNQPQHF	TGTGCCAGCAGTGACTCATATAGCAATCAGCCCCAGCATTTT
TRBV2	-	TRBJ2-6	TRBD1	CANRDRHSGANVLTF	TGTGCCAACCGGGACAGACACTCTGGGGCCAACGTCCTGACTTTC
TRBV30	-	TRBJ1-6	-	CAWSDRQENSPLHF	TGTGCCTGGAGTGACCGACAGGAGAATTCACCCCTCCACTTT
TRBV19	-	TRBJ2-7	TRBD1	CASSEPGQGAYEQYF	TGTGCCAGTAGTGAACCGGGACAGGGGGCCTACGAGCAGTACTTC
TRBV14	-	TRBJ2-7	TRBD2	CASSQAVGRERYF	TGTGCCAGCAGCCAAGCGGTAGGGCGGGAGCGGTACTTC
TRBV6-4	-	TRBJ2-5	TRBD1	CASSESGQGSETQYF	TGTGCCAGCAGTGAGTCCGGACAGGGTTCGGAGACCCAGTACTTC
TRBV4-1	-	TRBJ2-4	TRBD1	CASSQGDRGGDIQYF	TGCGCCAGCAGCCAAGGGGACAGGGGGGGGGACATTCAGTACTTC
TRBV10-2	-	TRBJ1-2	-	CASTGGEGLDGYTF	TGCGCCAGCACCGGCGGTGAGGGTTTGGATGGCTACACCTTC
TRBV13	-	TRBJ2-3	TRBD2	CASSSRTSGISTDTQYF	TGTGCCAGCAGCTCCCGGACTAGCGGGATTAGCACAGATACGCAGTATTTT
TRBV11-3	-	TRBJ2-7	-	CASSSETRSYEQYF	TGTGCCAGCAGCTCCGAGACTAGATCCTACGAGCAGTACTTC
TRBV4-3	-	TRBJ1-2	-	CASSPLKGDYGYTF	TGCGCCAGCAGCCCCTTAAAGGGGGACTATGGCTACACCTTC
TRBV6-1	-	TRBJ2-7	TRBD1	CASSVTSGTGGHEQYF	TGTGCCAGCAGTGTTACCTCCGGGACAGGGGGCCACGAGCAGTACTTC
TRBV19	-	TRBJ2-3	TRBD2	CASWPHSGRAKSDTQYF	TGTGCCAGTTGGCCCCATAGCGGGAGGGCCAAATCAGATACGCAGTATTTT
TRBV18	-	TRBJ1-6	TRBD1	CASSPDRAVGSPLHF	TGTGCCAGCTCACCCGACAGGGCGGTAGGTTCACCCCTCCACTTT
TRBV4-3	-	TRBJ2-7	-	CASSQGTGPSIYEQYF	TGCGCCAGCAGCCAAGGAACAGGTCCCAGTATTTACGAGCAGTACTTC
TRBV7-9	-	TRBJ2-3	-	CASSRLAALTTDTQYF	TGTGCCAGCAGCCGCTTGGCGGCCCTGACGACAGATACGCAGTATTTT
TRBV5-1	-	TRBJ2-3	-	CASSLGQIHPGTDTQYF	TGCGCCAGCAGCTTGGGACAGATTCATCCGGGCACAGATACGCAGTATTTT
TRBV4-3	few	TRBJ2-1	TRBD1	CASSQDPGTGGNEQFF	TGCGCCAGCAGCCAAGATCCGGGGACAGGGGGCAATGAGCAGTTCTTC
TRBV9	-	TRBJ2-1	TRBD2	CASSLGLAGLNEQFF	TGTGCCAGCAGCTTGGGACTAGCGGGACTCAATGAGCAGTTCTTC
TRBV28	-	TRBJ1-5	-	CASSLLRGQPQHF	TGTGCCAGCAGTTTACTTAGGGGGCAGCCCCAGCATTTT
TRBV27	-	TRBJ1-1	-	CASRIHMNTEAFF	TGTGCCAGCAGAATCCACATGAACACTGAAGCTTTCTTT
TRBV28	once	TRBJ1-2	-	CASSDLQEIYGYTF	TGTGCCAGCAGCGACCTACAGGAAATCTATGGCTACACCTTC
TRBV7-2	once	TRBJ2-1	TRBD2	CASSPGGNEQFF	TGTGCCAGCAGCCCGGGGGGGAATGAGCAGTTCTTC